This passage covers 32 T cell receptor beta chains from one sample sequenced in a study of blood T cell repertoires in COVID-19. Method: immunoSEQ multiplex PCR; TCRdb's copy keeps in-frame clones and lacks some. The sample has a few hundred thousand clones, over 70% seen once. The specimen sequenced was peripheral blood. These receptors were taken from a man aged 45 to 65 with active or convalescent COVID-19.

This clone occurred once. The sample has other DNA sequences that encode this CDR3 too. V and J are TRBV18 and TRBJ1-1; D perhaps matches TRBD1 (5 bases). Trimming stripped 0 bases from V and 5 bases from J, with 10 bases between. The CDR3 consists of 14 residues. Germline V gene sequence: CDR1 KGHSH, CDR2 LQKENI. This chain's CDR3 is CASSPPGGGTEAFF. DNA of the CDR3: TGTGCCAGCTCACCACCGGGGGGAGGGACTGAAGCTTTCTTT.

V is TRBV9 and J is TRBJ1-4; 11 bases agree with TRBD1. CDR1 and CDR2 from the germline V gene are SGDLS and YYNGEE. The V segment lost 3 bases and the J segment 8 bases; nucleotides outside the gene matches: 6. The CDR3 consists of 15 residues. CDR3 loop: CASSGGQGAREKLFF. The CDR3 nucleotides are TGTGCCAGCAGCGGAGGACAGGGGGCTCGAGAAAAACTGTTTTTT.

The V and J genes are TRBV5-1 and TRBJ1-1, with 9 nucleotides matching TRBD1. This CDR3 comprises 17 residues. V shed 4 bases and J 4 bases; nucleotides not matched to a gene: 14. CDR1 and CDR2 from the germline V gene are SGHRS and YFSETQ. As DNA, the CDR3 is TGCGCCAGCAGCCCCGACAGGGGGGGATTTTTGGGCACTGAAGCTTTCTTT. This gives the protein CASSPDRGGFLGTEAFF. The full variable domain, rest sourced from reference TRBV5-1 and TRBJ1-1, is KAGVTQTPRYLIKTRGQQVTLSCSPISGHRSVSWYQQTPGQGLQFLFEYFSETQRNKGNFPGRFSGRQFSNSRSEMNVSTLELGDSALYLCASSPDRGGFLGTEAFFGQGTRLTVV.

V is TRBV28 and J is TRBJ2-4; D perhaps matches TRBD1 (6 bases). The V and J ends lost 5 bases and 10 bases respectively, with 18 bases between them. The CDR3 totals 14 residues. CDR1 and CDR2 from the germline V gene are MDHEN and SYDVKM. The chain's CDR3 is CASSLPQGTRIQYF. The DNA for the CDR3 is TGTGCCAGCAGTCTCCCGCAGGGGACACGGATTCAGTACTTC.

The genes are TRBV2 and TRBJ1-4, with 8 bases matching TRBD1. With V trimmed by 2 bases and J by 3 bases, 8 bases remained unmatched. Germline V lookup: CDR1 SNHLY, CDR2 FYNNEI. This CDR3 spans 17 amino acids. CDR3 in amino acids: CASSERAPGQANEKLFF. Here the CDR3 DNA reads TGTGCCAGCAGTGAAAGGGCACCGGGACAGGCTAATGAAAAACTGTTTTTT.

The CDR3 spells CASSLPGRVNSPLHF. The CDR3 coding sequence is TGTGCCAGCAGCTTACCGGGCAGGGTAAATTCACCCCTCCACTTT. The chain links TRBV7-2 to TRBJ1-6, with D perhaps matching TRBD1 (5 bases). CDR1 and CDR2 from the germline V gene are SGHTA and FQGNSA. This CDR3 is 15 amino acids long. With 2 bases removed from V and 7 bases from J, the gap between germline ends came to 12 bases.

A single count supports this clone. J is TRBJ1-1 and V is TRBV30; the D gene is possibly TRBD1 (5 bases). Trimming shortened V by 0 bases and J by 1 base, and 12 bases separated the two germline ends. This CDR3 region has 15 residues. Germline-derived CDR1 and CDR2 are GTSNPN and SVGIG (reference sequence). This chain's CDR3 is CAWSVSGGGNTEAFF. The CDR3 bases are TGTGCCTGGAGTGTATCGGGGGGAGGGAACACTGAAGCTTTCTTT.

The genes are TRBV11-2 and TRBJ1-5; a possible D gene is TRBD1 (5 bases). The CDR3 is 14 amino acids. Germline CDR1 is SGHAT and CDR2 is FQNNGV. Trimming took off 1 base at V and 5 bases at J, with 9 bases between the two ends. CDR3 residues: CASSLGQGDQPQHF. The CDR3 DNA sequence: TGTGCCAGCAGCTTAGGGCAGGGTGATCAGCCCCAGCATTTT.

This clone was recorded a few times. This chain joins TRBV19 and TRBJ1-2; TRBD1 agrees at 8 bases. V trimming: 10 bases; J trimming: 5 bases; junction bases outside the gene matches: 9. This CDR3 comprises 13 residues. Germline V gene lookup returns CDR1 LNHDA and CDR2 SQIVND (reference sequence). In DNA, the CDR3 is TGTGCCACCACGACAGGGGAGGGTTATGGCTACACCTTC. Amino acid sequence: CATTTGEGYGYTF.

This clone was seen a single time. The chain links TRBV12-5 to TRBJ2-2; 11 positions match TRBD1. Germline CDR1 reads LGHNT; CDR2 reads FRNRAP. The J segment lost 7 bases and the V segment lost 5 bases, leaving 6 bases of the junction unmatched. CDR3 length: 15 amino acids. CDR3 bases: TGTGCTAGTGGTGCCGGACAGGGGGCGATCGGGGAGCTGTTTTTT. Its protein product is CASGAGQGAIGELFF.

This clone has only one observation. The chain uses TRBV19 and TRBJ1-1, with D possibly TRBD1 on 5 matching bases. The length of the CDR3 is 14 residues. CDR1 and CDR2 (germline): LNHDA, SQIVND (reference sequence). V lost 3 bases and J 2 bases, leaving 10 bases between the germline ends. This CDR3 is CASSIGQVNTEAFF. CDR3 bases: TGTGCCAGTAGTATCGGACAAGTAAACACTGAAGCTTTCTTT.

This chain links TRBV11-2 with TRBJ1-6, with a possible D match to TRBD1 (5 bases). The CDR3 loop spans 14 amino acids. Germline CDR1 reads SGHAT; CDR2 reads FQNNGV. V shed 5 bases and J shed 8 bases, with 13 bases lying between them. This CDR3 reads CASSTQGGDSPLHF. The CDR3 DNA reads as TGTGCCAGCAGCACCCAGGGCGGCGATTCACCCCTCCACTTT.

The chain combines TRBV5-1 with TRBJ2-2; 8 bases map to TRBD1. Trimming cost V 4 bases and J 6 bases; bases outside gene matches: 11. This CDR3 is built from 16 residues. Germline V gene sequence: CDR1 SGHRS, CDR2 YFSETQ. The CDR3 protein is CASSGSGTGFSGELFF. In DNA form, the CDR3 reads TGCGCCAGCAGCGGATCCGGGACAGGATTTTCCGGGGAGCTGTTTTTT.

This chain joins TRBV5-4 and TRBJ1-2, with D possibly TRBD1 on 5 matching bases. Germline V gene lookup returns CDR1 SGHNT and CDR2 YYREEE (reference sequence). The CDR3 covers 16 residues. V lost 0 bases and J lost 0, with 12 bases in between. CDR3 region: CASSLDPTGSNYGYTF. CDR3 DNA sequence: TGTGCCAGCAGCTTGGACCCCACAGGTTCTAACTATGGCTACACCTTC.

The genes are TRBV14 and TRBJ2-7, with D perhaps TRBD2 (5 bases). Germline V gives CDR1 SGHDN, CDR2 FVKESK. CDR3 length equals 15 residues. The V end lost 4 bases, the J end lost 5 bases, and 18 bases lay between the germline ends. CDR3 residues: CASSPWEQPVDEQYF. The DNA of the CDR3 is TGTGCCAGCAGCCCGTGGGAGCAGCCTGTCGACGAGCAGTACTTC.

The V and J genes are TRBV29-1 and TRBJ1-2, with no clear D. CDR3 length equals 12 residues. Trimming left V 5 bases short and J 2 bases short, with 9 bases between. Germline CDR1 reads SQVTM; CDR2 reads ANQGSEA. The CDR3 sequence is CSVREKNYGYTF. The CDR3 DNA sequence: TGCAGCGTTCGGGAGAAAAACTATGGCTACACCTTC.

This rearrangement joins TRBV5-1 to TRBJ2-3; 7 nucleotides line up with TRBD1. V shed 4 bases and J 5 bases; nucleotides not matched to a gene: 4. CDR3 length: 13 amino acids. The germline V gene encodes CDR1 SGHRS and CDR2 YFSETQ. The CDR3 here is CASSGDSLDTQYF. As DNA, the CDR3 is TGCGCCAGCAGCGGGGACAGTTTAGATACGCAGTATTTT.

The chain combines TRBV15 with TRBJ2-1; 9 bases line up with TRBD2. The junction had 10 bases not matched to a gene; V was cut back by 7 bases and J by 12 bases. CDR3 length: 13 residues. Germline V gives CDR1 LNHNV, CDR2 YYDKDF (reference sequence). CDR3 sequence reads: CATKLGTTSGQFF. The CDR3 DNA is TGTGCCACCAAACTCGGGACGACTAGCGGGCAGTTCTTC.

Concerning this clone: This sample also contains other DNA sequences that code for the same CDR3. V and J are TRBV5-1 and TRBJ1-1; 7 bases align to TRBD1. Trimming took 2 bases from V and 4 from J; bases not matched to a gene: 2. Germline CDR1 is SGHRS and CDR2 is YFSETQ. This CDR3 has 13 amino acids. The CDR3 protein is CASSFSGGTEAFF. In DNA form, the CDR3 reads TGCGCCAGCAGCTTCTCAGGGGGCACTGAAGCTTTCTTT.

This clone was observed a handful of times. The gene calls are TRBV19 and TRBJ2-2, with D possibly being TRBD2 (5 bases). This CDR3 has 15 amino acids. The V end lost 6 bases, the J end lost 1 base, and 12 bases lay between the germline ends. Per the germline V gene, CDR1 is LNHDA and CDR2 is SQIVND (reference sequence). The CDR3: CASSPWERNTGELFF. CDR3 DNA: TGTGCCAGTAGCCCGTGGGAGCGGAACACCGGGGAGCTGTTTTTT.

This clone was found once. The rearrangement uses TRBV6-6 and TRBJ1-4; the D gene is possibly TRBD1 (5 bases). Trimming pared 3 bases from V and 4 bases from J, leaving 15 bases between. CDR1 and CDR2 from the germline V gene are MNHNY and SVGAGI (reference sequence). The CDR3 is made up of 16 amino acids. The CDR3 bases are TGTGCCAGCAGTTATGGGGCCGACAGCTTTAATGAAAAACTGTTTTTT. Residues: CASSYGADSFNEKLFF.

The chain combines TRBV5-6 with TRBJ1-3; D is perhaps TRBD1 (5 bases). Looked up from germline, CDR1 is SGHDT and CDR2 is YYEEEE. This CDR3 has 16 amino acids. V lost 4 bases, J lost 2 bases, and 16 bases lay in between. The CDR3 reads CASSQWGGPPGNTIYF. CDR3 sequence (DNA): TGTGCCAGCAGCCAGTGGGGGGGTCCTCCTGGAAACACCATATATTTT.

The CDR3 region has the DNA TGTGCCAGCAGTTCTAGCGGGGGAGCGGGGGAGACCCAGTACTTC. This encodes CASSSSGGAGETQYF. The V and J genes are TRBV6-5 and TRBJ2-5; 10 bases align to TRBD2. The CDR3 has 15 amino acids. The V gene's germline CDR1 is MNHEY and CDR2 SVGAGI. V lost 4 bases, J lost 5 bases, and 7 bases stayed unmatched.

This sequence joins TRBV7-9 and TRBJ2-1, with 10 nucleotides matching TRBD2. CDR1 is SEHNR, CDR2 FQNEAQ, per germline (reference sequence). V lost 4 bases and J lost 5; bases outside the gene matches: 8. This CDR3 comprises 16 residues. The CDR3 sequence: CASSSTLAGVDNEQFF. The CDR3 bases are TGTGCCAGCAGCTCCACCCTAGCGGGAGTGGACAATGAGCAGTTCTTC.

The rearrangement uses TRBV14 and TRBJ1-4, with D perhaps matching TRBD1 (5 bases). The CDR3 sequence is 16 residues long. With 2 bases removed from V and 2 bases from J, the gap between germline ends came to 12 bases. Germline V gives CDR1 SGHDN, CDR2 FVKESK. The CDR3 bases are TGTGCCAGCAGCCAAACAGGAGGGAGGACTAATGAAAAACTGTTTTTT. This sequence encodes CASSQTGGRTNEKLFF.

The chain couples TRBV5-6 to TRBJ2-7, with 7 bases lining up with TRBD1. V trimming: 3 bases; J trimming: 4 bases; junction bases outside the gene matches: 10. The CDR3 covers 15 residues. Germline assignment: CDR1 SGHDT and CDR2 YYEEEE. CDR3 region: CASSSTATGSYEQYF. CDR3 coding DNA: TGTGCCAGCAGCTCAACAGCGACAGGGTCGTACGAGCAGTACTTC.

CDR3 sequence (DNA): TGTGCCAGCAGCCCAATTGGACTAGCGGGAGGGCGGGCCTACAATGAGCAGTTCTTC. Translating it yields CASSPIGLAGGRAYNEQFF. The chain uses TRBV3-1 (or the pseudogene TRBV3-2) and TRBJ2-1, with 15 bases matching TRBD2. V trimming: 4 bases; J trimming: 2 bases; junction bases outside the gene matches: 9. Germline loops: CDR1 LGHDT, CDR2 YNNKEL (reference sequence). The length of the CDR3 is 19 residues.

V and J are TRBV19 and TRBJ2-3; 7 bases align to TRBD2. The CDR3 consists of 17 residues. V shed 4 bases and J 2 bases; nucleotides not matched to a gene: 12. CDR1 and CDR2 from the germline V gene are LNHDA and SQIVND (reference sequence). CDR3 sequence (DNA): TGTGCCAGTAGTACCGTGCGGGCTAGCGGCCTCACAGATACGCAGTATTTT. Translating it yields CASSTVRASGLTDTQYF.

The chain links TRBV5-6 to TRBJ2-7, with 8 bases that match TRBD2. The germline V gene encodes CDR1 SGHDT and CDR2 YYEEEE. The CDR3 has 14 amino acids. V gave up 3 bases and J gave up 3 bases; unmatched junction bases: 5. In DNA form, the CDR3 reads TGTGCCAGCAGCTATAGCGGGAAACGCTACGAGCAGTACTTC. This sequence encodes CASSYSGKRYEQYF. Full variable domain (rest looked up from reference TRBV5-6 and TRBJ2-7): DAGVTQSPTHLIKTRGQQVTLRCSPKSGHDTVSWYQQALGQGPQFIFQYYEEEERQRGNFPDRFSGHQFPNYSSELNVNALLLGDSALYLCASSYSGKRYEQYFGPGTRLTVT.

The chain couples TRBV4-1 to TRBJ2-2; D is undetermined. Trimming cost V 2 bases and J 8 bases, with 12 bases left between them. CDR3 length: 14 residues. Germline CDR1 MGHRA, CDR2 YSYEKL. This CDR3 is CASSQSSIGGELFF. The DNA for the CDR3 is TGCGCCAGCAGCCAATCCTCTATCGGGGGGGAGCTGTTTTTT.

J is TRBJ2-3 and V is TRBV19; tentative D call: TRBD2 (7 bases). There are 14 residues in the CDR3. Germline assignment: CDR1 LNHDA and CDR2 SQIVND (reference sequence). Between the trimmed V and J ends, which lost 5 bases and 7 bases, there was a span of 16 bases. The DNA of the CDR3 is TGTGCCAGTAGTCAAAACCGGGGGGCAAATACGCAGTATTTT. It specifies CASSQNRGANTQYF. Based on the CDR3 plus reference TRBV19 and TRBJ2-3, the full variable domain is DGGITQSPKYLFRKEGQNVTLSCEQNLNHDAMYWYRQDPGQGLRLIYYSQIVNDFQKGDIAEGYSVSREKKESFPLTVTSAQKNPTAFYLCASSQNRGANTQYFGPGTRLTVL.

V is TRBV9 and J is TRBJ1-2; D unresolved. Trimming took 5 bases from V and 5 from J, leaving 10 bases between them. The CDR3 sequence is 12 residues long. Per germline, CDR1 SGDLS and CDR2 YYNGEE. In DNA, the CDR3 is TGTGCCAGCAGTGCGGGGAGGTATGGCTACACCTTC. Protein sequence: CASSAGRYGYTF.